This T cell receptor beta chain was identified in a study of blood T cell repertoires in COVID-19 (dated by TCRdb to the early 2020s). The study in broad terms: Samples covering the acute and convalescent phases of COVID-19 were provided by collaborators in the United States, Italy and Spain. The material from the prospective study consisted of cDNA or gDNA derived from T cells, B-cell-depleted T cells, or PBMCs. The dataset comprised deeply sampled blood TCRbeta repertoires from subjects exposed to, actively infected with, or recovered from COVID-19. A freely available public database, intended as a resource for researchers studying the immune response to SARS-CoV-2, is where the repertoires were released. The samples were drawn from two sources: the first 160 participants of the ongoing ImmuneRACE study, and over 950 subjects contributed by 6 global collaborators. The sample metadata nearly always contained a de-identified subject ID, COVID-19 status, age in years and sex. Where available, HLA class I and class II types were obtained from metadata supplied by the sample provider rather than from assay-based typing.

The immunoSEQ Assay, a bias-controlled multiplex PCR, was used to amplify TCRbeta CDR3 regions from genomic DNA. In the original analysis: The number of nucleated cells in each sample was estimated by amplification of reference gene primers within the assay. To quantify the absolute abundance of each unique TCRbeta CDR3 rearrangement, sequence reads were collapsed and filtered. For each sample, productive Simpson clonality was calculated as the square root of Simpson's diversity index across productive rearrangements. This immuneACCESS table, as held by TCRdb, lists in-frame sequences with V and J called but not all clones. Of the missing ones, under half trace to an unresolved V gene in checked studies; the others have no known cause. That table supplies the V and J calls and clone size; D and trimming were determined from the DNA. Recorded for this sample are 55,000 to 65,000 clones; around 90% of them occurred a single time. Of the sample, approximately 10% falls within the top ten clones.

Study-wide conclusions, independent of this receptor: Clinical and demographic metadata were provided uncurated, with the amount varying by source and participant.

The collaborating institutions used their own protocols to collect whole blood in K2EDTA tubes. Collaborator samples were shipped for TCRbeta analysis as frozen whole blood, isolated PBMCs, or DNA extracted from either sample type. As regards this clone: The specificity of this receptor is unknown. No clone much larger than this one lies a single base away; base qualities are absent.

The sequence was collected from an elderly woman with active COVID-19. Specimen: peripheral blood.

The bases read TGCGCCAGCAGCTTAGAGACTAGCGGGTTCACCGGGGAGCTGTTTTTT. Translated, this gives CASSLETSGFTGELFF. The rearranged segments are TRBV5-1 and TRBJ2-2, with TRBD2 identical over 10 junction bases. Germline trimming amounts to 2 bases on V and 4 bases on J, with 5 as the count of junction bases outside the gene matches. CDR1 SGHRS and CDR2 YFSETQ were looked up in the germline V gene. The CDR3 starts with the cysteine, ends with the phenylalanine, and has 16 residues. Kept here is only the CDR3 DNA, which spans 48 bases and is read in frame from base 1.